This TCR beta chain was found in a study of radiotherapy plus CTLA-4 blockade in lung cancer. Study details: 18% of patients responded objectively, and around 32% achieved disease control. Notes on the study in general: TCR clones of tumor origin grew in blood after radiotherapy plus ipilimumab. The authors reported that early blood T cell clone dynamics, with interferon-beta, best predicted response.

Germline V lookup: CDR1 GTSNPN, CDR2 SVGIG (reference sequence). The CDR3 has 13 residues. V dropped 0 bases and J dropped 2 bases, with 5 bases sitting between them. On this clone itself: The antigen remains undetermined.

Repertoires were generated with immunoSEQ multiplex PCR, while TCRdb's copy carries only in-frame clones and drops some. The sample contains 35,000 to 45,000 clones, around 77% of which appear only once. Chemo-refractory metastatic non-small-cell lung cancer patients underwent focal radiation alongside CTLA-4 blockade with ipilimumab. J is TRBJ1-3 and V is TRBV30; tentatively, D is TRBD1 (5 bases). The TCR comes from a human donor with non-small cell lung cancer who had stable disease on radiotherapy plus ipilimumab. The specimen comprised peripheral blood, sampled from a patient treated with radiotherapy plus ipilimumab. The CDR3 protein is CAWSVGPGNTIYF. The CDR3 DNA follows: TGTGCCTGGAGTGTGGGGCCTGGAAACACCATATATTTT. The full variable domain, its missing parts supplied by reference TRBV30 and TRBJ1-3, is SQTIHQWPATLVQPVGSPLSLECTVEGTSNPNLYWYRQAAGRGLQLLFYSVGIGQISSEVPQNLSASRPQDRQFILSSKKLLLSDSGFYLCAWSVGPGNTIYFGEGSWLTVV.